Ten or more counts support the clone carrying this T cell receptor beta chain. Its target is not known. Authors of the study amplified TCR beta CDR3 regions from RNA transcripts. TCR CDR3 regions were first amplified by RT-PCR with HTBI primers. TCRdb reprocessed the multiplex PCR reads with MiXCR, giving one entry per CDR3 protein. The data hold about 340,000 distinct CDR3 sequences, with 18% observed a single time. The data were taken from a study of T cells in Graves' hyperthyroidism and ophthalmopathy. Whole-study findings and limits: For ophthalmopathy, model prediction preceded onset by a median around 7 months. Blood also held most thyroid clonotypes expanded beyond 0.001.

The CDR3 loop spans 13 amino acids. CDR1 is MNHNS, CDR2 SASEGT, per germline. With 4 bases removed from V and 1 base from J, the gap between germline ends came to 7 bases. The gene calls are TRBV6-1 and TRBJ1-1, with a possible D match to TRBD1 (6 bases). The sequence derives from a woman aged 45-60 years with Graves' hyperthyroidism. The specimen was blood. The CDR3 here is CASSGTENTEAFF. CDR3 nucleotides: TGTGCCAGCAGTGGGACAGAGAACACTGAAGCTTTCTTT.